This section outlines one T cell receptor (beta chain) sequence together with its context. No antigen is known for it. These data come from a study of cytomegalovirus exposure and HLA in healthy donors. Overall study context: An early release of data contained roughly 86 million unique TCRs, which came from HLA-typed donors. For the roughly 370 genotyped donors, around 76% fell within the Caucasian-associated ancestry cluster. Study-level findings and limits: Relative to the approximately 660-donor mean, N-insertions were reportedly fewer in an Asian-associated ancestry cluster in a later analysis. Roughly uniform depth of sequencing across donors was assumed in presence/absence analyses.

Researchers ran the PCR with 60 Vbeta and 13 Jbeta primers. Some clones are missing from TCRdb's copy, which holds only in-frame ones; the method was immunoSEQ multiplex PCR. The repertoire holds about 180,000 clones, with about three quarters as singletons. This CDR3 has 18 amino acids. Germline trimming cut 1 base from V and 8 bases from J; bases unmatched to any gene: 14. Germline CDR1 is SGHTA and CDR2 is FQGNSA. The receptor was derived from a man aged 35-49 years in good health and CMV-seropositive. The sequencing input was PBMCs. The chain links TRBV7-2 to TRBJ2-1, with 10 bases aligning to TRBD2. The CDR3 region is CASSLVPLSSGSKDEQFF. CDR3 bases: TGTGCCAGCAGCTTAGTTCCCCTGTCTAGCGGGAGTAAGGATGAGCAGTTCTTC. The entire variable domain, with the rest obtained from reference TRBV7-2 and TRBJ2-1, is as follows: GAGVSQSPSNKVTEKGKDVELRCDPISGHTALYWYRQSLGQGLEFLIYFQGNSAPDKSGLPSDRFSAERTGGSVSTLTIQRTQQEDSAVYLCASSLVPLSSGSKDEQFFGPGTRLTVL.